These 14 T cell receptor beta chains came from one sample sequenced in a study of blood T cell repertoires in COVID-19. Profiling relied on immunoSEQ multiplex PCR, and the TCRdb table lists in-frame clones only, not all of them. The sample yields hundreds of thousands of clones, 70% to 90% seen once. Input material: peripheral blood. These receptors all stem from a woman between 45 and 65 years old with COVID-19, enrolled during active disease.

DNA of the CDR3: TGTGCCAGCAGCTTAGGACAGGCCCCCCCTGAAGCTTTCTTT. This codes for CASSLGQAPPEAFF. This chain connects TRBV7-2 to TRBJ1-1; perhaps TRBD1 as D (6 bases). CDR3 length: 14 residues. V was cut by 1 base and J by 6 bases, with 12 bases left in between. Germline assignment: CDR1 SGHTA and CDR2 FQGNSA.

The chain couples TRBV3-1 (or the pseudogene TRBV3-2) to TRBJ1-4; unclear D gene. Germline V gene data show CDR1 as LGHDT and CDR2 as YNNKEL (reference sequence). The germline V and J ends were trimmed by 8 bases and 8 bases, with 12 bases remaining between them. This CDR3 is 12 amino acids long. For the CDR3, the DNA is TGTGCCAGCGGACGGACGGGGGAAAAACTGTTTTTT. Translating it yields CASGRTGEKLFF.

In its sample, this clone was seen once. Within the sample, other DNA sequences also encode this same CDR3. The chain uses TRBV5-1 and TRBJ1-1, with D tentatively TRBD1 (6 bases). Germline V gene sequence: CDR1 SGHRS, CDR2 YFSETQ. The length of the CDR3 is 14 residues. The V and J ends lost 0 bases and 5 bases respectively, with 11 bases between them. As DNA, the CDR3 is TGCGCCAGCAGCTTGGAGGGGGGAGGGACTGAAGCTTTCTTT. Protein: CASSLEGGGTEAFF.

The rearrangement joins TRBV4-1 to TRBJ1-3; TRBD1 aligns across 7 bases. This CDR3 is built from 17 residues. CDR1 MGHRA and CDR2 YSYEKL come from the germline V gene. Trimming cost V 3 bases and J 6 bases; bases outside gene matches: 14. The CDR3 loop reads CASSHMRTGGLKNTIYF. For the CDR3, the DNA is TGCGCCAGCAGCCATATGCGGACAGGCGGGCTAAAAAACACCATATATTTT.

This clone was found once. CDR3: CASSLWTGAGTDTQYF. For the CDR3, the DNA is TGTGCCAGCAGCCTCTGGACAGGGGCGGGCACAGATACGCAGTATTTT. The chain recombines TRBV3-1 (or the pseudogene TRBV3-2) with TRBJ2-3; 9 bases fit TRBD1. Germline trimming cut 4 bases from V and 1 base from J; bases unmatched to any gene: 6. Germline V gene data show CDR1 as LGHDT and CDR2 as YNNKEL (reference sequence). CDR3 length: 16 amino acids.

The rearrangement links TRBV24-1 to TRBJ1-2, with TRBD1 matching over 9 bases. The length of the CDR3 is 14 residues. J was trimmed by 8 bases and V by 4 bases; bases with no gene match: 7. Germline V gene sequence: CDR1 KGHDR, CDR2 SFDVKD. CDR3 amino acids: CATSDYDRGEGYTF. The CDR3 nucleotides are TGTGCCACCAGTGACTACGACAGGGGGGAAGGCTACACCTTC.

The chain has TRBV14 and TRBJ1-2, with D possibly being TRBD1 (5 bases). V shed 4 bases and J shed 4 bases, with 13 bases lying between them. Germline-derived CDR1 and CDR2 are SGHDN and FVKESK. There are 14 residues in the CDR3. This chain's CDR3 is CASSPRQNPYGYTF. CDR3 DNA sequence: TGTGCCAGCAGCCCTCGACAGAACCCCTATGGCTACACCTTC.

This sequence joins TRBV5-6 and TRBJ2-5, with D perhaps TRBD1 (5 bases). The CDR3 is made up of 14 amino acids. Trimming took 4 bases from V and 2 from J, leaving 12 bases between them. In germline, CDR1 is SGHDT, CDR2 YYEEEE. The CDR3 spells CASSRIGAQETQYF. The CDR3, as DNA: TGTGCCAGCAGCAGGATAGGGGCTCAAGAGACCCAGTACTTC. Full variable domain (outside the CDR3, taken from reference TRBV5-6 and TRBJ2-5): DAGVTQSPTHLIKTRGQQVTLRCSPKSGHDTVSWYQQALGQGPQFIFQYYEEEERQRGNFPDRFSGHQFPNYSSELNVNALLLGDSALYLCASSRIGAQETQYFGPGTRLLVL.

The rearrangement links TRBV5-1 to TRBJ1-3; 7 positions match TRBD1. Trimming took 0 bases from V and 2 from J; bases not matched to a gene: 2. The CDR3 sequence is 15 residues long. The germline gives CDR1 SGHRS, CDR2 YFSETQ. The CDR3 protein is CASSLAQGAGNTIYF. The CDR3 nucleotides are TGCGCCAGCAGCTTGGCTCAGGGGGCTGGAAACACCATATATTTT.

The DNA of the CDR3 is TGCGCCAGCAGCTCTGACAGGTCCAACACCATATATTTT. Translation: CASSSDRSNTIYF. This chain joins TRBV5-1 and TRBJ1-3, with D maybe TRBD1 (6 bases). The CDR3 spans 13 residues. With 3 bases removed from V and 7 bases from J, the gap between germline ends came to 11 bases. Germline CDR1 SGHRS, CDR2 YFSETQ.

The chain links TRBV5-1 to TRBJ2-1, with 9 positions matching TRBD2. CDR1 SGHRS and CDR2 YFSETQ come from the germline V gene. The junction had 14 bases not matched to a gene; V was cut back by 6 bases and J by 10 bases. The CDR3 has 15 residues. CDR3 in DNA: TGCGCCAGCACCCCGACTAGCGGCGGGACGTGGGAGCAGTTCTTC. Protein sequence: CASTPTSGGTWEQFF.

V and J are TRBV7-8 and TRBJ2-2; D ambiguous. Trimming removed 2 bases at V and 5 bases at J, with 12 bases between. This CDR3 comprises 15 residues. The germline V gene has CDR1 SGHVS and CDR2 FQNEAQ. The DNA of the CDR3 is TGTGCCAGCAGCTTAATCCCGGCCGGGACCGGGGAGCTGTTTTTT. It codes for CASSLIPAGTGELFF.

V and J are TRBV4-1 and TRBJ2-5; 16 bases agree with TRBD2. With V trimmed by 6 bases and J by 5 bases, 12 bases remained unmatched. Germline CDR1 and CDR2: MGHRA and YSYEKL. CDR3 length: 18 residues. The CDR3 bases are TGCGCCAGCAGTCATCCGGGACTAGCGGGGGGGCATGGTGAGACCCAGTACTTC. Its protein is CASSHPGLAGGHGETQYF.

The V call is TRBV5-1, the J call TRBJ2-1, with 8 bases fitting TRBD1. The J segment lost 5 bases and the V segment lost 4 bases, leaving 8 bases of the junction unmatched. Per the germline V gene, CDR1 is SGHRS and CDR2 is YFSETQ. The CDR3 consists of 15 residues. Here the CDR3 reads CASSNRGIRDNEQFF. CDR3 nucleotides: TGCGCCAGCAGCAACAGGGGGATCAGGGACAATGAGCAGTTCTTC.